These 22 T cell receptor beta chains share one sample of origin, sequenced in a study of blood T cell repertoires in COVID-19. Sequencing was performed with immunoSEQ multiplex PCR; in TCRdb, only in-frame clones are kept and a portion is missing. The table shows 150,000 to 200,000 clones, with about 80% occurring only once. The sample was peripheral blood. The receptors were sampled from a woman aged 70 to 79 with acute or convalescent COVID-19.

This clone was counted between two and nine times. This chain uses TRBV10-3 with TRBJ1-1, with 8 bases lining up with TRBD1. V lost 0 bases, J lost 4 bases, and 7 bases stayed unmatched. CDR1 and CDR2 (germline): ENHRY, SYGVKD. CDR3 length: 16 residues. The CDR3 DNA reads as TGTGCCATCAGTGAGTCTCAGACAGGGGAGGTCACTGAAGCTTTCTTT. Translation: CAISESQTGEVTEAFF.

This CDR3 reads CASSSRTEDEQFF. DNA of the CDR3: TGCGCCAGCAGCTCCAGGACGGAGGATGAGCAGTTCTTC. V and J are TRBV5-1 and TRBJ2-1, with a weak D call TRBD2 (5 bases). V was shortened by 3 bases and J by 8 bases, with 12 bases between the two germline ends. Germline values: CDR1 SGHRS, CDR2 YFSETQ. This CDR3 is 13 amino acids long. The whole variable domain, remainder taken from reference TRBV5-1 and TRBJ2-1, is KAGVTQTPRYLIKTRGQQVTLSCSPISGHRSVSWYQQTPGQGLQFLFEYFSETQRNKGNFPGRFSGRQFSNSRSEMNVSTLELGDSALYLCASSSRTEDEQFFGPGTRLTVL.

Note on this clone: The sample carries other DNA sequences with the same CDR3. The chain has TRBV4-3 and TRBJ1-1; D not resolved. Per germline, CDR1 LGHNA and CDR2 YSLEER. The CDR3 has 13 residues. Trimming took 1 base from V and 4 from J, leaving 7 bases between them. Here the CDR3 DNA reads TGCGCCAGCAGCCAAGTTACTTCCACTGAAGCTTTCTTT. It is translated as CASSQVTSTEAFF.

The V call is TRBV5-1, the J call TRBJ2-7, with D perhaps TRBD2 (5 bases). V dropped 4 bases and J dropped 1 base, with 18 bases sitting between them. The CDR3 covers 16 residues. Germline V lookup: CDR1 SGHRS, CDR2 YFSETQ. This chain's CDR3 is CASSHTTSAVSYEQYF. In nucleotides, the CDR3 is TGCGCCAGCAGCCATACCACTAGTGCCGTTTCCTACGAGCAGTACTTC. Full variable domain (rest looked up from reference TRBV5-1 and TRBJ2-7): KAGVTQTPRYLIKTRGQQVTLSCSPISGHRSVSWYQQTPGQGLQFLFEYFSETQRNKGNFPGRFSGRQFSNSRSEMNVSTLELGDSALYLCASSHTTSAVSYEQYFGPGTRLTVT.

The rearrangement joins TRBV5-1 to TRBJ2-2; TRBD2 matches 8 bases. The CDR3 runs 15 residues. The germline gives CDR1 SGHRS, CDR2 YFSETQ. The ends lost 5 bases at V and 4 bases at J; junction bases unmatched: 7. CDR3: CASRLSGSGTGELFF. Here the CDR3 DNA reads TGCGCCAGCAGGCTGAGCGGGAGCGGCACCGGGGAGCTGTTTTTT.

The gene calls are TRBV7-2 and TRBJ1-3; 7 bases line up with TRBD1. The CDR3 is 15 residues long. Germline trimming cut 3 bases from V and 3 bases from J; bases unmatched to any gene: 5. The V gene's germline CDR1 is SGHTA and CDR2 FQGNSA. In nucleotides, the CDR3 is TGTGCCAGCAGCTTCCCCAGGGGGGTTGGAAACACCATATATTTT. It is translated as CASSFPRGVGNTIYF.

CDR3 region: CASSWGTTYNEQFF. CDR3 DNA sequence: TGCGCCAGCAGCTGGGGGACAACCTACAATGAGCAGTTCTTC. V usage is TRBV5-1 and J usage is TRBJ2-1; D may be TRBD1 (6 bases). Germline CDR1 is SGHRS and CDR2 is YFSETQ. The CDR3 totals 14 residues. Deletions cut 3 bases from V and 2 bases from J, with 9 bases between.

This clone has only a few counts. The J gene is TRBJ2-1, the V gene TRBV7-6; 7 bases match TRBD2. CDR1 is SGHVS, CDR2 FNYEAQ, per germline. The CDR3 has 15 residues. The V and J ends lost 3 bases and 5 bases, in that order; junction bases with no gene match: 7. The CDR3 DNA reads as TGTGCCAGCAGCTTGATCGGACTAGGTAACAATGAGCAGTTCTTC. This gives the protein CASSLIGLGNNEQFF. The full variable domain, rest sourced from reference TRBV7-6 and TRBJ2-1, is GAGVSQSPRYKVTKRGQDVALRCDPISGHVSLYWYRQALGQGPEFLTYFNYEAQQDKSGLPNDRFSAERPEGSISTLTIQRTEQRDSAMYRCASSLIGLGNNEQFFGPGTRLTVL.

The V call is TRBV28, the J call TRBJ1-2; possibly TRBD1 for D (6 bases). Germline CDR1 reads MDHEN; CDR2 reads SYDVKM. The V gene lost 8 bases and the J gene lost 3 bases, with 7 bases spanning the gap. The CDR3 is 11 amino acids. Written as DNA, the CDR3 is TGTGCCAGCTGGACAGACTATGGCTACACCTTC. Amino acid sequence: CASWTDYGYTF.

The rearrangement uses TRBV19 and TRBJ2-3, with D uncertain. Trimming took 5 bases from V and 3 from J, leaving 12 bases between them. Germline V gene data show CDR1 as LNHDA and CDR2 as SQIVND (reference sequence). This CDR3 is 14 amino acids long. In DNA, the CDR3 is TGTGCCAGTAGTCGCAGGATATTTACAGATACGCAGTATTTT. As protein: CASSRRIFTDTQYF. Full variable domain (outside the CDR3, taken from reference TRBV19 and TRBJ2-3): DGGITQSPKYLFRKEGQNVTLSCEQNLNHDAMYWYRQDPGQGLRLIYYSQIVNDFQKGDIAEGYSVSREKKESFPLTVTSAQKNPTAFYLCASSRRIFTDTQYFGPGTRLTVL.

V gene TRBV5-1 combines with J gene TRBJ1-1, with 7 bases matching TRBD1. This CDR3 is built from 15 residues. Trimming cost V 4 bases and J 4 bases; bases outside gene matches: 10. Germline V gene sequence: CDR1 SGHRS, CDR2 YFSETQ. The CDR3 reads CASSAGAGGRTEAFF. CDR3 DNA sequence: TGCGCCAGCAGCGCCGGGGCAGGGGGGCGCACTGAAGCTTTCTTT.

V and J are TRBV30 and TRBJ1-6; D not certain. The CDR3 runs to 16 residues. Germline V gene data show CDR1 as GTSNPN and CDR2 as SVGIG (reference sequence). With 0 bases removed from V and 0 bases from J, the gap between germline ends came to 9 bases. The CDR3 sequence is CAWSVQRSSYNSPLHF. CDR3 coding DNA: TGTGCCTGGAGTGTCCAGCGGAGCTCCTATAATTCACCCCTCCACTTT.

The chain joins TRBV5-1 to TRBJ2-7; the match to TRBD1 covers 7 bases. V was clipped by 4 bases and J by 1 base; unmatched bases: 5. The CDR3 is 14 residues long. The germline V gene encodes CDR1 SGHRS and CDR2 YFSETQ. The CDR3 is CASSPPGQSYEQYF. CDR3 sequence (DNA): TGCGCCAGCAGCCCGCCGGGACAGTCCTACGAGCAGTACTTC.

The chain is built from TRBV20-1 and TRBJ2-1; the D is unclear. The CDR3 is 15 amino acids. Germline V gene data show CDR1 as DFQATT and CDR2 as SNEGSKA (reference sequence). The V and J ends lost 3 bases and 6 bases respectively, with 18 bases between them. For the CDR3, the DNA is TGCAGTGCTAGTAGACTGCTAGTGTTATCCAATGAGCAGTTCTTC. The encoded protein is CSASRLLVLSNEQFF.

J is TRBJ2-7 and V is TRBV5-1; D is perhaps TRBD2 (5 bases). Trimming shortened V by 2 bases and J by 3 bases, and 12 bases separated the two germline ends. Germline V gives CDR1 SGHRS, CDR2 YFSETQ. This CDR3 has 14 amino acids. The chain's CDR3 is CASSFREKNYEQYF. In DNA form, the CDR3 reads TGCGCCAGCAGCTTCCGGGAAAAGAACTACGAGCAGTACTTC.

The chain employs TRBV7-6 and TRBJ2-1; 7 bases are a match to TRBD2. The CDR3 is 15 amino acids. Germline V gene sequence: CDR1 SGHVS, CDR2 FNYEAQ. Germline trimming cut 5 bases from V and 4 bases from J; bases unmatched to any gene: 8. CDR3 bases: TGTGCCAGCAGCCCCGGGGCGGGGGTGTACAATGAGCAGTTCTTC. Protein sequence: CASSPGAGVYNEQFF.

The V gene is TRBV6-5, the J gene TRBJ2-3, with TRBD2 matching over 10 bases. The V gene's germline CDR1 is MNHEY and CDR2 SVGAGI. The CDR3 is 14 residues long. The J segment lost 2 bases and the V segment lost 6 bases, leaving 2 bases of the junction unmatched. In DNA form, the CDR3 reads TGTGCCAGCAGAGCGGGAGGGTCCACAGATACGCAGTATTTT. This translates into CASRAGGSTDTQYF.

The J gene is TRBJ2-7, the V gene TRBV10-2; TRBD1 might be the D (7 bases). V dropped 10 bases and J dropped 5 bases, with 18 bases sitting between them. The CDR3 has 13 residues. Germline V gene lookup returns CDR1 WSHSY and CDR2 SAAADI. The CDR3: CATRGRKLDEQYF. CDR3 in DNA: TGCGCCACCAGGGGGAGGAAATTGGACGAGCAGTACTTC.

The rearrangement joins TRBV23-1 to TRBJ1-4; 7 bases fit TRBD1. TRBV23-1 is known as an ORF, though its function is uncertain. This CDR3 is built from 16 residues. J lost 4 bases, V lost 3 bases, and 8 bases had no gene match. As DNA, the CDR3 is TGCGCCAGCAGTCAGTCTAGCGGGACAGTTAATGAAAAACTGTTTTTT. Translated: CASSQSSGTVNEKLFF.

This chain links TRBV13 with TRBJ2-7; D possibly corresponds to TRBD1 (6 bases). The CDR3 sequence is 15 residues long. V lost 1 base to trimming and J lost 0 bases, with 10 bases between them. Germline assignment: CDR1 PRHDT and CDR2 FYEKMQ (reference sequence). This chain's CDR3 is CASSLEGESSYEQYF. In nucleotides, the CDR3 is TGTGCCAGCAGCTTAGAGGGGGAGAGCTCCTACGAGCAGTACTTC.

This clone was counted only a few times. The genes are TRBV5-1 and TRBJ2-5; TRBD2 matches 9 bases. Germline CDR1 SGHRS, CDR2 YFSETQ. This CDR3 has 17 amino acids. Trimming took 0 bases from V and 2 from J; bases not matched to a gene: 8. The CDR3 coding sequence is TGCGCCAGCAGCTTGGCCACACAGACTAGCGGTCAAGAGACCCAGTACTTC. Translation: CASSLATQTSGQETQYF.

There are a few counts of this clone. The chain combines TRBV4-3 with TRBJ2-2; 7 bases fit TRBD2. The CDR3 loop spans 17 amino acids. Trimming cost V 0 bases and J 3 bases; bases outside gene matches: 7. Germline loops: CDR1 LGHNA, CDR2 YSLEER. CDR3 bases: TGCGCCAGCAGCCAAGATCTTCTGCTAGCGGACACCGGGGAGCTGTTTTTT. Protein: CASSQDLLLADTGELFF.